This T cell receptor beta chain came from a study of T cell responses to AZD1222 COVID-19 vaccine. Note on this clone: The antigen is unknown.

Study results and caveats: Vaccine-associated CD4 TCRs spanned spike, dominant at 160-218 and 743-854.

Assay used: immunoSEQ multiplex PCR; TCRdb lists only in-frame clones, some missing. The sample has 140,000 to 150,000 clones, about 93% seen once. Germline V gene sequence: CDR1 SNHLY, CDR2 FYNNEI. Trimming left V 6 bases short and J 3 bases short, with 14 bases between. The CDR3 is 14 amino acids. The sequence came from an adult in good health. The rearrangement links TRBV2 to TRBJ2-5; the D gene is possibly TRBD1 (6 bases). Sequences were derived from peripheral blood, sampled on day 0 of AZD1222 vaccination. In nucleotides, the CDR3 is TGTGCCAGCAGCGAACAGGGAAATAAAGAGACCCAGTACTTC. The encoded protein is CASSEQGNKETQYF.